Shown below are 9 T cell receptor beta chains from a single sample sequenced in a study of T-cell reconstitution after alpha-beta-depleted transplantation in children. Construction of the TCRbeta library involved unique molecular identifiers. TCRdb itself ran the PCR reads through MiXCR, one entry per CDR3 protein. This repertoire shows some 550,000 distinct CDR3 sequences, 23% found once; its top ten account for 13% to 15%. The starting material was PBMCs, mostly from graft donor cells, obtained 360 days after TCRalphabeta/CD19-depleted stem cell transplant. These TCRs come from a boy younger than two who had a stem cell transplant for acute myeloid leukemia, so the T cells may come from the graft donor.

This clonotype was seen only a few times. The rearrangement links TRBV12-3 or TRBV12-4 to TRBJ2-7, with D uncertain. The CDR3 has 13 residues. V dropped 5 bases and J dropped 3 bases, with 11 bases sitting between them. CDR3 loop: CASSRGDLYEQYF. For the CDR3, the DNA is TGTGCCAGCAGTCGCGGCGACCTCTACGAGCAGTACTTC.

The rearrangement uses TRBV7-6 and TRBJ2-1, with TRBD2 matching over 9 bases. This CDR3 has 17 residues. Germline CDR1 and CDR2: SGHVS and FNYEAQ. Losses at the gene ends were 5 bases for V and 6 bases for J; bases not matched to a gene: 14. CDR3 sequence (DNA): TGTGCCAGCAGCCCCCAGGGACTAGCAGTCCGGATCAATGAGCAGTTCTTC. Protein sequence: CASSPQGLAVRINEQFF. The variable domain in full, completed from reference TRBV7-6 and TRBJ2-1, reads GAGVSQSPRYKVTKRGQDVALRCDPISGHVSLYWYRQALGQGPEFLTYFNYEAQQDKSGLPNDRFSAERPEGSISTLTIQRTEQRDSAMYRCASSPQGLAVRINEQFFGPGTRLTVL.

The V and J genes are TRBV28 and TRBJ1-2, with a tentative D call TRBD1 (5 bases). This CDR3 has 13 residues. Germline loops: CDR1 MDHEN, CDR2 SYDVKM. The V end lost 3 bases, the J end lost 11 bases, and 16 bases lay between the germline ends. The CDR3 loop reads CASSFPVYQGYTF. In DNA form, the CDR3 reads TGTGCCAGCAGTTTTCCGGTTTATCAGGGTTACACCTTC.

This clonotype was counted only a few times. This chain links TRBV27 with TRBJ2-2; D is undetermined. CDR3 length: 14 residues. V was pared by 6 bases and J by 4 bases, with 12 bases between. The germline V gene has CDR1 MNHEY and CDR2 SMNVEV (reference sequence). The DNA for the CDR3 is TGTGCCAGCAGCATGGGCTCGAGCACCGGGGAGCTGTTTTTT. Protein sequence: CASSMGSSTGELFF.

The chain is built from TRBV28 and TRBJ2-3; the D gene could be TRBD1 or TRBD2 (5 bases each). The CDR3 loop spans 18 amino acids. Germline CDR1 and CDR2: MDHEN and SYDVKM. Trimming took 6 bases from V and 0 from J, leaving 22 bases between them. CDR3 DNA: TGTGCCAGCAGGAGCCCGGGACGAATGTACCCTAGCACAGATACGCAGTATTTT. Protein product: CASRSPGRMYPSTDTQYF.

This clonotype turned up a few times. The chain combines TRBV20-1 with TRBJ1-1, with D hard to call. Trimming removed 3 bases at V and 1 base at J, with 3 bases between. This CDR3 has 11 amino acids. Germline V CDR1 and CDR2: DFQATT, SNEGSKA (reference sequence). The CDR3 region is CSASQNTEAFF. The CDR3 DNA reads as TGCAGTGCTAGCCAGAACACTGAAGCTTTCTTT.

In this sample, this clonotype turned up a few times. The chain combines TRBV20-1 with TRBJ2-1, with 10 bases fitting TRBD2. Germline CDR1 is DFQATT and CDR2 is SNEGSKA (reference sequence). The CDR3 has 14 residues. V dropped 3 bases and J dropped 6; count of bases not matched to a gene: 5. The CDR3, as DNA: TGCAGTGCTAGCACTAGCGGGGCCGGCAATGAGCAGTTCTTC. This sequence encodes CSASTSGAGNEQFF.

In this sample, this clonotype turned up many times. The genes are TRBV5-6 and TRBJ2-5; D is perhaps TRBD1 (5 bases). Per germline, CDR1 SGHDT and CDR2 YYEEEE. V was trimmed by 0 bases and J by 4 bases, leaving 7 bases between them. CDR3 length: 13 amino acids. In DNA, the CDR3 is TGTGCCAGCAGCTTGGTAACAGGAGAGACCCAGTACTTC. The encoded protein is CASSLVTGETQYF.

The V call is TRBV2, the J call TRBJ1-1, with 9 bases lining up with TRBD1. The CDR3 contains 14 residues. The trim removed 9 bases at V and 1 base at J, leaving 6 bases unmatched. CDR1 is SNHLY and CDR2 is FYNNEI in the germline V gene. Here the CDR3 reads CARGTGLWNTEAFF. CDR3 nucleotides: TGTGCCAGGGGGACAGGGTTGTGGAACACTGAAGCTTTCTTT.